A single sample is the source of the 20 T cell receptor beta chains below, sequenced in a study of T cell responses to AZD1222 COVID-19 vaccine. Data came from immunoSEQ multiplex PCR; TCRdb stores just in-frame clones and leaves some out. This sample has around 100,000 clones, with around nine tenths found just once. Here the sequenced sample was peripheral blood, taken on day 0 of AZD1222 vaccination. These receptors were collected from an adult in good health.

V usage is TRBV27 and J usage is TRBJ1-6; the match to TRBD1 covers 7 bases. V lost 4 bases to trimming and J lost 11 bases; unmatched junction nucleotides: 11. CDR3 size: 15 residues. The germline CDR1 and CDR2 sequences are MNHEY and SMNVEV (reference sequence). In nucleotides, the CDR3 is TGTGCCAGCAGTTACCAGGGGACAGCAGGGGCACCCCTCCACTTT. It yields the protein CASSYQGTAGAPLHF.

V gene TRBV6-2 or TRBV6-3 combines with J gene TRBJ2-7, with TRBD2 identical over 13 bases. Germline V gene data show CDR1 as MNHEY and CDR2 as SVGEGT. V shed 2 bases, J shed 6 bases, and the junction held 4 bases outside the gene matches. This CDR3 contains 15 residues. CDR3 sequence reads: CASSYTLAGGVEQYF. CDR3 DNA sequence: TGTGCCAGCAGTTACACACTAGCGGGAGGGGTCGAGCAGTACTTC.

In DNA, the CDR3 is TGTGCCAGCTCACGAGTACAGGGACTCACTGAAGCTTTCTTT. Protein product: CASSRVQGLTEAFF. The chain has TRBV18 and TRBJ1-1, with a tentative D call TRBD1 (6 bases). CDR1 KGHSH and CDR2 LQKENI come from the germline V gene. The CDR3 loop spans 14 amino acids. The V end lost 4 bases, the J end lost 4 bases, and 13 bases lay between the germline ends. Supplemented by reference TRBV18 and TRBJ1-1, the full variable domain reads NAGVMQNPRHLVRRRGQEARLRCSPMKGHSHVYWYRQLPEEGLKFMVYLQKENIIDESGMPKERFSAEFPKEGPSILRIQQVVRGDSAAYFCASSRVQGLTEAFFGQGTRLTVV.

The V gene is TRBV6-5, the J gene TRBJ2-2; 7 bases align to TRBD2. The V gene's germline CDR1 is MNHEY and CDR2 SVGAGI. The junction had 6 bases not matched to a gene; V was cut back by 0 bases and J by 5 bases. The CDR3 runs 16 residues. The CDR3 nucleotides read TGTGCCAGCAGTTACTCAGCGGGGATAGGGACCGGGGAGCTGTTTTTT. It translates to CASSYSAGIGTGELFF.

This clone was picked up one time. The chain is built from TRBV4-2 and TRBJ2-5; possible D gene TRBD2, 6 bases. The CDR3 runs 15 residues. V lost 4 bases and J 3 bases, leaving 15 bases between the germline ends. CDR1 is LGHNA and CDR2 is YNFKEQ in the germline V gene. CDR3 in amino acids: CASSPLIGGEETQYF. CDR3 nucleotide sequence: TGTGCCAGCAGCCCGCTGATCGGGGGAGAAGAGACCCAGTACTTC.

The gene calls are TRBV6-2 or TRBV6-3 and TRBJ2-1; TRBD1 agrees at 9 bases. The junction had 1 base not matched to a gene; V was cut back by 5 bases and J by 5 bases. The CDR3 contains 13 residues. The V gene's germline CDR1 is MNHEY and CDR2 SVGEGT. This chain's CDR3 is CASSDRGNNEQFF. In DNA form, the CDR3 reads TGTGCCAGCAGTGACAGGGGGAACAATGAGCAGTTCTTC.

This chain uses TRBV28 with TRBJ1-5; D not certain. V lost 4 bases and J lost 5, with 6 bases in between. CDR1 MDHEN and CDR2 SYDVKM come from the germline V gene. The CDR3 loop spans 12 amino acids. The CDR3 DNA is TGTGCCAGCAGTTCTTACGATCAGCCCCAGCATTTT. This codes for CASSSYDQPQHF. The full variable domain, completed using reference TRBV28 and TRBJ1-5, is DVKVTQSSRYLVKRTGEKVFLECVQDMDHENMFWYRQDPGLGLRLIYFSYDVKMKEKGDIPEGYSVSREKKERFSLILESASTNQTSMYLCASSSYDQPQHFGDGTRLSIL.

V and J are TRBV21-1 and TRBJ2-7; the table's D gene call, TRBD1, was not cross checked with the DNA. TRBV21-1 corresponds to a pseudogene. The CDR3 loop spans 15 amino acids. The CDR3 protein is CASSTEGDREYEQYF. The CDR3 DNA reads TGTGCCAGCAGCACCGAGGGGGACAGGGAATACGAGCAGTACTTC.

The V gene is TRBV6-5, the J gene TRBJ1-3; D unresolved. The CDR3 spans 14 residues. V lost 3 bases and J 0 bases, leaving 6 bases between the germline ends. CDR1 and CDR2 (germline): MNHEY, SVGAGI. CDR3: CASSYRISGNTIYF. The CDR3 DNA reads TGTGCCAGCAGTTATAGGATCTCTGGAAACACCATATATTTT.

The CDR3 region has the DNA TGTGCCAGTACCTTCACAGGGGGCGCCACAGATACGCAGTATTTT. Residues: CASTFTGGATDTQYF. J is TRBJ2-3 and V is TRBV19; 9 bases agree with TRBD1. Germline V lookup: CDR1 LNHDA, CDR2 SQIVND (reference sequence). This CDR3 region has 15 residues. V gave up 7 bases and J gave up 2 bases; unmatched junction bases: 7.

This clone was seen only once. This rearrangement joins TRBV28 to TRBJ1-5; 10 bases are a match to TRBD1. The V and J ends lost 6 bases and 7 bases, in that order; junction bases with no gene match: 12. This CDR3 spans 16 amino acids. CDR1 is MDHEN and CDR2 is SYDVKM in the germline V gene. The CDR3 is CASSPPGQGTGQPQHF. The CDR3 coding sequence is TGTGCCAGCAGCCCCCCGGGACAGGGGACGGGGCAGCCCCAGCATTTT. Full variable domain (outside the CDR3, taken from reference TRBV28 and TRBJ1-5): DVKVTQSSRYLVKRTGEKVFLECVQDMDHENMFWYRQDPGLGLRLIYFSYDVKMKEKGDIPEGYSVSREKKERFSLILESASTNQTSMYLCASSPPGQGTGQPQHFGDGTRLSIL.

The V and J genes are TRBV18 and TRBJ1-1; D is unresolved. Germline values: CDR1 KGHSH, CDR2 LQKENI. The ends were cut back, 6 bases at V and 0 bases at J, with 14 bases in the middle. This CDR3 spans 15 amino acids. The CDR3, as DNA: TGTGCCAGCTCGCGGGGTTCTTACATGAACACTGAAGCTTTCTTT. This gives the protein CASSRGSYMNTEAFF.

The V and J genes are TRBV28 and TRBJ2-3; unclear D gene. V dropped 4 bases and J dropped 9 bases, with 14 bases sitting between them. This CDR3 has 13 amino acids. From germline, CDR1 is MDHEN and CDR2 SYDVKM. The CDR3 region has the DNA TGTGCCAGCAGTTCCCGACCCGCGTGGACGCAGTATTTT. Its protein product is CASSSRPAWTQYF.

V usage is TRBV13 and J usage is TRBJ2-7, with TRBD2 matching over 9 bases. Germline V CDR1 and CDR2: PRHDT, FYEKMQ (reference sequence). The CDR3 is 16 amino acids. The J segment lost 2 bases and the V segment lost 5 bases, leaving 10 bases of the junction unmatched. This CDR3 reads CASSPRPSGNTYEQYF. The CDR3 coding sequence is TGTGCCAGCAGCCCGCGCCCTAGCGGGAACACCTACGAGCAGTACTTC.

Only one count was recorded for this clone. The rearrangement joins TRBV28 to TRBJ2-1, with 14 bases that match TRBD2. Trimming at V came to 6 bases and at J to 7 bases, leaving 2 bases not matched to a gene. The CDR3 totals 14 residues. From germline, CDR1 is MDHEN and CDR2 SYDVKM. The CDR3, as DNA: TGTGCCAGCAGCGGGACTAGCGGGAGTAATGAGCAGTTCTTC. It is translated as CASSGTSGSNEQFF.

The rearrangement uses TRBV5-6 and TRBJ2-3, with a tentative D call TRBD2 (6 bases). CDR3 size: 16 residues. V dropped 2 bases and J dropped 0 bases, with 13 bases sitting between them. From germline, CDR1 is SGHDT and CDR2 YYEEEE. The CDR3 sequence is CASSFDAGSSTDTQYF. The CDR3 DNA reads as TGTGCCAGCAGCTTCGACGCGGGATCTAGCACAGATACGCAGTATTTT. The complete variable domain, with remaining parts taken from reference TRBV5-6 and TRBJ2-3, reads DAGVTQSPTHLIKTRGQQVTLRCSPKSGHDTVSWYQQALGQGPQFIFQYYEEEERQRGNFPDRFSGHQFPNYSSELNVNALLLGDSALYLCASSFDAGSSTDTQYFGPGTRLTVL.

This rearrangement joins TRBV4-3 to TRBJ1-1, with a weak D call TRBD1 (5 bases). The germline gives CDR1 LGHNA, CDR2 YSLEER. The CDR3 is 14 amino acids. Deletions cut 3 bases from V and 5 bases from J, with 13 bases between. The CDR3 spells CASSQSGRGTEAFF. CDR3 bases: TGCGCCAGCAGCCAGTCAGGGAGAGGAACTGAAGCTTTCTTT.

The genes are TRBV5-4 and TRBJ1-4; maybe TRBD1 (6 bases). V was clipped by 2 bases and J by 8 bases, with 16 bases between them. CDR3 length: 15 residues. Germline-derived CDR1 and CDR2 are SGHNT and YYREEE (reference sequence). The CDR3 DNA reads as TGTGCCAGCAGCTTTACAGGGTCCAAGGGGGAAAAACTGTTTTTT. This translates into CASSFTGSKGEKLFF.

DNA of the CDR3: TGTGCCAGCAGCTTAGGGACAGGCTCTTATCAGCCCCAGCATTTT. Amino acids: CASSLGTGSYQPQHF. The rearrangement uses TRBV7-2 and TRBJ1-5; 7 bases match TRBD1. The CDR3 sequence is 15 residues long. CDR1 is SGHTA, CDR2 FQGNSA, per germline. V trimming: 1 base; J trimming: 5 bases; junction bases outside the gene matches: 5. Supplemented by reference TRBV7-2 and TRBJ1-5, the full variable domain reads GAGVSQSPSNKVTEKGKDVELRCDPISGHTALYWYRQSLGQGLEFLIYFQGNSAPDKSGLPSDRFSAERTGGSVSTLTIQRTQQEDSAVYLCASSLGTGSYQPQHFGDGTRLSIL.

V gene TRBV6-5 combines with J gene TRBJ1-2; tentatively, D is TRBD1 (6 bases). The germline CDR1 and CDR2 sequences are MNHEY and SVGAGI. The CDR3 contains 15 residues. Trimming took 7 bases from V and 0 from J, leaving 15 bases between them. CDR3: CASKGGSGTNYGYTF. CDR3 DNA sequence: TGTGCCAGCAAGGGGGGGTCAGGAACTAACTATGGCTACACCTTC.